The clone carrying this T cell receptor beta chain was seen more than once but under ten times. Antigen specificity is unknown. The data were taken from a study of shared clonotypes between healthy human individuals. Study results and limitations: Clonotype sharing among donors likely depends on sequencing depth.

Measured with immunoSEQ multiplex PCR; TCRdb has only the in-frame clones, and not every one. Altogether about half a million clones are present, roughly 80% being singletons, with the ten largest covering 12%. The CDR3 is made up of 15 amino acids. The chain joins TRBV21-1 to TRBJ2-5; the table's D call of TRBD1 was not tested on the DNA. Gene TRBJ2-7 matches the end of the DNA better, so the J call may be wrong. TRBV21-1 is assigned pseudogene status. Material for sequencing was PBMCs. The receptor was derived from a woman aged 40-49 years in good health. Some clones in this sample may be carry-over from other donors' samples. The CDR3 bases are TGTGCCAGCAGCAATCCCCTGGCAGGCACCTACGAGCAGTACTTC. Translation: CASSNPLAGTYEQYF.